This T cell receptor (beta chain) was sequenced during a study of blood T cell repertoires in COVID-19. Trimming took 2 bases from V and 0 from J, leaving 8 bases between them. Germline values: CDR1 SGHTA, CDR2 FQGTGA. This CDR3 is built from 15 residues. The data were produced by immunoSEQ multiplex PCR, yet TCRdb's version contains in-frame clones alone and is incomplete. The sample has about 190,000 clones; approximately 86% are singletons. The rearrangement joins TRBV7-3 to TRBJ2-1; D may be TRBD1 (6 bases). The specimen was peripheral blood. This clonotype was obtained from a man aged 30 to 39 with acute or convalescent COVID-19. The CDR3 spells CASSLLGGSYNEQFF. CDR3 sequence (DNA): TGTGCCAGCAGCTTACTAGGGGGCTCCTACAATGAGCAGTTCTTC.